This T cell receptor beta chain is from a study of blood T cell repertoires in COVID-19. Study-wide background: The United States, Italy and Spain provided the acute and convalescent COVID-19 samples. PBMCs, B-cell-depleted T cells, or T cells were the source of the cDNA or gDNA that made up the material.

Under the authors' procedure: Reference gene primer amplification gave estimated nucleated cell counts. Measured with immunoSEQ multiplex PCR; TCRdb has only the in-frame clones, and not every one. V and J calls and clone size are those listed in that table; D and trimming were worked out from the DNA. Seen here are about 210,000 clones, 85% observed once, and the top ten hold under 2.5%. This clone was seen only a few times. The CDR3 is made up of 17 amino acids. Trimming removed 4 bases from V and 4 bases from J, with 19 bases in between. The germline V gene encodes CDR1 SEHNR and CDR2 FQNEAQ (reference sequence).

The receptor's source is a woman aged 70-85 years with COVID-19, enrolled during active disease. This chain joins TRBV7-9 and TRBJ2-2; D may be TRBD1 (6 bases). Sequencing used peripheral blood. The CDR3 DNA reads TGTGCCAGCAGCTCCCCGCCGGGGACATATTTCACCGGGGAGCTGTTTTTT. The encoded protein is CASSSPPGTYFTGELFF. The whole variable domain, filled in from reference TRBV7-9 and TRBJ2-2, reads DTGVSQNPRHKITKRGQNVTFRCDPISEHNRLYWYRQTLGQGPEFLTYFQNEAQLEKSRLLSDRFSAERPKGSFSTLEIQRTEQGDSAMYLCASSSPPGTYFTGELFFGEGSRLTVL.